Each of the 7 T cell receptor beta chains below was sequenced from the same sample in a study of T cells in Graves' hyperthyroidism and ophthalmopathy. Amplification targeted TCR beta CDR3 regions from RNA transcripts. With the HTBI primer set, the TCR CDR3 went through a first round of RT-PCR. TCRdb ran MiXCR on the multiplex PCR reads and lists one entry per CDR3 protein. The sample holds about 710,000 distinct CDR3 sequences, over 15% seen once. The sample taken for sequencing was blood. The receptors shown here come from a man aged 18 to 30 with Graves' hyperthyroidism.

In this sample, this clonotype turned up many times. The chain joins TRBV20-1 to TRBJ1-5; D gene unclear. The V gene lost 5 bases and the J gene lost 7 bases, with 12 bases spanning the gap. The CDR3 is made up of 12 amino acids. CDR1 is DFQATT and CDR2 is SNEGSKA in the germline V gene (reference sequence). As DNA, the CDR3 is TGCAGTGCTTCGAGGGTAGGCCAGCCCCAGCATTTT. This codes for CSASRVGQPQHF.

J is TRBJ2-5 and V is TRBV7-9, with a tentative D call TRBD1 (6 bases). CDR1 is SEHNR and CDR2 is FQNEAQ in the germline V gene (reference sequence). Trimming stripped 2 bases from V and 4 bases from J, with 11 bases between. This CDR3 contains 14 residues. The CDR3: CASSLYRVLETQYF. The DNA for the CDR3 is TGTGCCAGCAGCTTATACAGGGTCCTAGAGACCCAGTACTTC.

This clonotype was observed a handful of times. This chain uses TRBV12-3 or TRBV12-4 with TRBJ2-1; D not certain. V lost 6 bases and J lost 14, with 14 bases in between. The CDR3 covers 11 residues. Here the CDR3 reads CASSKTNTKFF. CDR3 sequence (DNA): TGTGCCAGCAGCAAGACCAATACAAAGTTCTTC.

The chain links TRBV7-9 to TRBJ1-5, with D possibly TRBD1 on 5 matching bases. Per the germline V gene, CDR1 is SEHNR and CDR2 is FQNEAQ (reference sequence). Trimming stripped 5 bases from V and 0 bases from J, with 17 bases between. CDR3 length: 17 residues. The CDR3 reads CASSAGTTSYSNQPQHF. CDR3 nucleotides: TGTGCCAGCAGCGCCGGGACGACCTCTTATAGCAATCAGCCCCAGCATTTT.

The chain joins TRBV10-3 to TRBJ1-1; D is possibly TRBD1 (5 bases). The CDR3 sequence is 14 residues long. Germline lookup yields CDR1 ENHRY and CDR2 SYGVKD. V dropped 4 bases and J dropped 5 bases, with 14 bases sitting between them. The CDR3 region has the DNA TGTGCCATCAGTGGCCCAGGGTCTGAAACTGAAGCTTTCTTT. Protein sequence: CAISGPGSETEAFF.

The V call is TRBV7-6, the J call TRBJ2-1, with D perhaps matching TRBD2 (5 bases). The length of the CDR3 is 13 residues. V was cut by 4 bases and J by 7 bases, with 11 bases left in between. Germline V lookup: CDR1 SGHVS, CDR2 FNYEAQ. The CDR3: CASSSLATNEQFF. The CDR3 DNA is TGTGCCAGCAGCTCCCTAGCAACGAATGAGCAGTTCTTC.

This clonotype has at least ten counts. The chain recombines TRBV2 with TRBJ2-7; TRBD2 might be the D (6 bases). The CDR3 is 15 residues long. V lost 6 bases and J 5 bases, leaving 20 bases between the germline ends. Germline values: CDR1 SNHLY, CDR2 FYNNEI. The CDR3 region is CASRASASLKNEQYF. As DNA, the CDR3 is TGTGCCAGCAGGGCTAGCGCCTCCCTCAAAAACGAGCAGTACTTC.